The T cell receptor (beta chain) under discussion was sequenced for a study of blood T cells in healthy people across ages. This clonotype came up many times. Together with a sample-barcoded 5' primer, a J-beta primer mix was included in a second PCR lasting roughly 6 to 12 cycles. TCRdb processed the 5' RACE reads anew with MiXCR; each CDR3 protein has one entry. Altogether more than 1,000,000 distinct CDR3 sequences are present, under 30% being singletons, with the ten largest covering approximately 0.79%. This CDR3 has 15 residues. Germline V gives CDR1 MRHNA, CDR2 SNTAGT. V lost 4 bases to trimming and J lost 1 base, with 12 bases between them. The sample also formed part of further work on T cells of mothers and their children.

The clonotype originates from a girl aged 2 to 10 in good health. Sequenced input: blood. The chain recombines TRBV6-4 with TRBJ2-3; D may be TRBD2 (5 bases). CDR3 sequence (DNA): TGTGCCAGCAGTGCTGACGGGGTTGGCACAGATACGCAGTATTTT. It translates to CASSADGVGTDTQYF.